The rows below give T cell receptor beta chains drawn from one sample of a study of T cells in narcolepsy. Assay used: immunoSEQ multiplex PCR; TCRdb lists only in-frame clones, some missing. Found here are tens of thousands of clones, 80% to 85% of them singletons; the top ten hold about 0.64%. The sequenced sample was memory (CD45RA-) CD4+ T cells from blood. The receptors were gathered from a human donor in good health. Each CDR3 is given with its conserved first and last residue. The order of the fields is CDR3 DNA, CDR3 protein, clone size, V gene, D gene, CDR3 length, J gene. The D gene is left open where the match is weak. Not all rows give a size; the values are once, few, many and, for expanded clones, a class.

CDR3 DNA: TGTGCCACCAGCAGAGATGGTTACCAGCCCCAGCATTTT; CDR3 protein: CATSRDGYQPQHF; clone size: -; V gene: TRBV15; D gene: -; CDR3 length: 13; J gene: TRBJ1-5
CDR3 DNA: TGTGCCACCGGGGGGACGGGGACTAATGAAAAACTGTTTTTT; CDR3 protein: CATGGTGTNEKLFF; clone size: -; V gene: TRBV28; D gene: -; CDR3 length: 14; J gene: TRBJ1-4
CDR3 DNA: TGTGCCAGCAGCTTAGGGTGGGACAGTAACACTGAAGCTTTCTTT; CDR3 protein: CASSLGWDSNTEAFF; clone size: -; V gene: TRBV7-9; D gene: TRBD1; CDR3 length: 15; J gene: TRBJ1-1
CDR3 DNA: TGTGCCACCAGCACGGGACTAGCGGGGGGGCCATATGAGCAGTTCTTC; CDR3 protein: CATSTGLAGGPYEQFF; clone size: -; V gene: TRBV15; D gene: TRBD2; CDR3 length: 16; J gene: TRBJ2-1
CDR3 DNA: TGTGCCAGCAGTACCGGGACCCGCGGAAACACCATATATTTT; CDR3 protein: CASSTGTRGNTIYF; clone size: few; V gene: TRBV28; D gene: -; CDR3 length: 14; J gene: TRBJ1-3
CDR3 DNA: TGTGCCAGCAGCCAATACAATGAGCAGTTCTTC; CDR3 protein: CASSQYNEQFF; clone size: -; V gene: TRBV5-4; D gene: -; CDR3 length: 11; J gene: TRBJ2-1
CDR3 DNA: TGTGCCAGTAGTACCCTAGTCGGGGTGGGAGGCAATCAGCCCCAGCATTTT; CDR3 protein: CASSTLVGVGGNQPQHF; clone size: -; V gene: TRBV19; D gene: -; CDR3 length: 17; J gene: TRBJ1-5
CDR3 DNA: TGCGCCAGCAGCTTCGGACCCTACAATGAGCAGTTCTTC; CDR3 protein: CASSFGPYNEQFF; clone size: -; V gene: TRBV5-1; D gene: -; CDR3 length: 13; J gene: TRBJ2-1
CDR3 DNA: TGTGCCAGCAGTTCTGGGGGCGGGGCCAGATCCTACAATGAGCAGTTCTTC; CDR3 protein: CASSSGGGARSYNEQFF; clone size: -; V gene: TRBV28; D gene: -; CDR3 length: 17; J gene: TRBJ2-1
CDR3 DNA: TGTGCCAGCAGTTTAGGGGGGAGGGGTGAAAAACTGTTTTTT; CDR3 protein: CASSLGGRGEKLFF; clone size: -; V gene: TRBV28; D gene: -; CDR3 length: 14; J gene: TRBJ1-4
CDR3 DNA: TGTGCCAGCAGTGAACTACATGGCTACACCTTC; CDR3 protein: CASSELHGYTF; clone size: -; V gene: TRBV6-1; D gene: -; CDR3 length: 11; J gene: TRBJ1-2
CDR3 DNA: TGCAGTGCTTTTTGGACCGGGGAGCTGTTTTTT; CDR3 protein: CSAFWTGELFF; clone size: -; V gene: TRBV20-1; D gene: -; CDR3 length: 11; J gene: TRBJ2-2
CDR3 DNA: TGCGCCAGCAGCTTGGTGGGCTTTAAGACCGACAACTCTGGAAACACCATATATTTT; CDR3 protein: CASSLVGFKTDNSGNTIYF; clone size: few; V gene: TRBV5-1; D gene: -; CDR3 length: 19; J gene: TRBJ1-3
CDR3 DNA: TGTGCCAGCAGCTTCGGGGGGGAGGGTCAAGAGACCCAGTACTTC; CDR3 protein: CASSFGGEGQETQYF; clone size: -; V gene: TRBV7-9; D gene: TRBD2; CDR3 length: 15; J gene: TRBJ2-5
CDR3 DNA: TGTGCCAGCAGTTTGGCGATCTTCGGGGGTAATTCACCCCTCCACTTT; CDR3 protein: CASSLAIFGGNSPLHF; clone size: once; V gene: TRBV27; D gene: -; CDR3 length: 16; J gene: TRBJ1-6
CDR3 DNA: TGTGCCAGCAGCTCTACTCGGGTTGCCAACGTCCTGACTTTC; CDR3 protein: CASSSTRVANVLTF; clone size: -; V gene: TRBV5-6; D gene: -; CDR3 length: 14; J gene: TRBJ2-6
CDR3 DNA: TGTGCCAGCAGCCTAATGAATCAGCCCCAGCATTTT; CDR3 protein: CASSLMNQPQHF; clone size: -; V gene: TRBV13; D gene: -; CDR3 length: 12; J gene: TRBJ1-5
CDR3 DNA: TGTGCCTGGAGCCCCTCCACCAGTACGCGGGTCCTGACTTTC; CDR3 protein: CAWSPSTSTRVLTF; clone size: once; V gene: TRBV30; D gene: -; CDR3 length: 14; J gene: TRBJ2-6
CDR3 DNA: TGCAGCGTTGAAAATCCTACAGGGTTTGGGGCCAACGTCCTGACTTTC; CDR3 protein: CSVENPTGFGANVLTF; clone size: -; V gene: TRBV29-1; D gene: -; CDR3 length: 16; J gene: TRBJ2-6
CDR3 DNA: TGTGCCAGCAGTTACCTTCCCCCCGGGAACACTGAAGCTTTCTTT; CDR3 protein: CASSYLPPGNTEAFF; clone size: once; V gene: TRBV6-5; D gene: -; CDR3 length: 15; J gene: TRBJ1-1
CDR3 DNA: TGTGCCAGCAGCTTCCGTAGCGGGGGTGAGACCCAGTACTTC; CDR3 protein: CASSFRSGGETQYF; clone size: -; V gene: TRBV7-2; D gene: TRBD2; CDR3 length: 14; J gene: TRBJ2-5
CDR3 DNA: TGTGCCAGCAGCCGACAACTCACGGAATATCAGCCCCAGCATTTT; CDR3 protein: CASSRQLTEYQPQHF; clone size: -; V gene: TRBV5-5; D gene: -; CDR3 length: 15; J gene: TRBJ1-5
CDR3 DNA: TGTGCCAGCAGCTTAGCGTTGGCAGGGTGGACCGGGGAGCTGTTTTTT; CDR3 protein: CASSLALAGWTGELFF; clone size: once; V gene: TRBV7-9; D gene: -; CDR3 length: 16; J gene: TRBJ2-2
CDR3 DNA: TGTGCCAGCAGTTTGGACATCTCATGGGGTTCACCCCTCCACTTT; CDR3 protein: CASSLDISWGSPLHF; clone size: -; V gene: TRBV28; D gene: -; CDR3 length: 15; J gene: TRBJ1-6
CDR3 DNA: TGTGCCAGCAGCTTACAGCGGAACACTGAAGCTTTCTTT; CDR3 protein: CASSLQRNTEAFF; clone size: few; V gene: TRBV5-8; D gene: -; CDR3 length: 13; J gene: TRBJ1-1
CDR3 DNA: TGTGCCAGCAGCCCTAGTCGAGGGTACAATGAGCAGTTCTTC; CDR3 protein: CASSPSRGYNEQFF; clone size: -; V gene: TRBV7-2; D gene: -; CDR3 length: 14; J gene: TRBJ2-1
CDR3 DNA: TGTGCCAGCAGCTTTTCGCCTCTGGCAGACCCTGAAGGCTACACCTTC; CDR3 protein: CASSFSPLADPEGYTF; clone size: once; V gene: TRBV5-5; D gene: -; CDR3 length: 16; J gene: TRBJ1-2
CDR3 DNA: TGTGCCAGCAGTCGCAACATGGGCACCGGGGAGCTGTTTTTT; CDR3 protein: CASSRNMGTGELFF; clone size: -; V gene: TRBV28; D gene: -; CDR3 length: 14; J gene: TRBJ2-2
CDR3 DNA: TGTGCCAGCAGTGCCCGGGGGGATCAGCCCCAGCATTTT; CDR3 protein: CASSARGDQPQHF; clone size: -; V gene: TRBV2; D gene: -; CDR3 length: 13; J gene: TRBJ1-5